The 19 T cell receptor beta chains below come from one sample, sequenced in a study of control samples from healthy donors and cancer patients. Produced via immunoSEQ multiplex PCR; TCRdb's table is partial and in-frame only. The table includes approximately 170,000 clones, almost 90% detected once. Specimen: blood. Receptors originate from a woman aged 50 to 65 in good health.

The chain joins TRBV7-6 to TRBJ2-2, with D perhaps given as TRBD1 or TRBD2 (6 bases each). Trimming removed 0 bases from V and 5 bases from J, with 13 bases in between. Germline lookup yields CDR1 SGHVS and CDR2 FNYEAQ. This CDR3 region has 16 residues. CDR3 amino acids: CASSLASGGGTGELFF. In nucleotides, the CDR3 is TGTGCCAGCAGCTTAGCGTCCGGGGGCGGAACCGGGGAGCTGTTTTTT. Full variable domain (outside the CDR3, taken from reference TRBV7-6 and TRBJ2-2): GAGVSQSPRYKVTKRGQDVALRCDPISGHVSLYWYRQALGQGPEFLTYFNYEAQQDKSGLPNDRFSAERPEGSISTLTIQRTEQRDSAMYRCASSLASGGGTGELFFGEGSRLTVL.

This chain links TRBV28 with TRBJ1-6; unclear D gene. This CDR3 is built from 15 residues. Looked up from germline, CDR1 is MDHEN and CDR2 is SYDVKM. With 2 bases removed from V and 1 base from J, the gap between germline ends came to 6 bases. In DNA form, the CDR3 reads TGTGCCAGCAGTTTACGAGGATCCTATAATTCACCCCTCCACTTT. The encoded protein is CASSLRGSYNSPLHF.

The chain recombines TRBV30 with TRBJ1-3; TRBD1 is a possible D gene (5 bases). V was clipped by 4 bases and J by 0 bases, with 10 bases between them. The CDR3 covers 14 residues. Germline V gives CDR1 GTSNPN, CDR2 SVGIG (reference sequence). DNA of the CDR3: TGTGCCTGGACGGACAAGCTCTCTGGAAACACCATATATTTT. Encoded protein: CAWTDKLSGNTIYF.

The V and J genes are TRBV6-1 and TRBJ2-7, with TRBD2 identical over 8 bases. Unmatched junction bases numbered 10, after V lost 2 bases and J lost 7 bases. The CDR3 is made up of 15 amino acids. Germline V gene sequence: CDR1 MNHNS, CDR2 SASEGT. CDR3 sequence: CASSELAGGDSEQYF. The CDR3 DNA reads TGTGCCAGCAGTGAACTGGCGGGGGGCGACTCGGAGCAGTACTTC.

The V gene is TRBV3-1 (or the pseudogene TRBV3-2), the J gene TRBJ1-4; D not certain. Trimming left V 6 bases short and J 6 bases short, with 8 bases between. The germline V gene has CDR1 LGHDT and CDR2 YNNKEL (reference sequence). The CDR3 extends over 12 amino acids. The CDR3 DNA reads TGTGCCAGCAGGAGGGAGGATGAAAAACTGTTTTTT. Amino acid sequence: CASRREDEKLFF.

This clone was seen more than once but under ten times. The chain combines TRBV6-1 with TRBJ1-5; TRBD1 matches at 9 bases. V dropped 3 bases and J dropped 3; count of bases not matched to a gene: 9. CDR1 is MNHNS and CDR2 is SASEGT in the germline V gene. CDR3 length: 17 residues. The CDR3 DNA follows: TGTGCCAGCAGTGACCCTGACAGGGGGGCAAACAATCAGCCCCAGCATTTT. This translates into CASSDPDRGANNQPQHF.

Only one count was recorded for this clone. This chain connects TRBV27 to TRBJ2-1, with TRBD2 identical over 8 bases. The germline gives CDR1 MNHEY, CDR2 SMNVEV (reference sequence). The junction had 5 bases not matched to a gene; V was cut back by 4 bases and J by 0 bases. CDR3 length: 16 residues. The CDR3 nucleotides are TGTGCCAGCAGTTCGACCGGGACTAGCTCCTACAATGAGCAGTTCTTC. Its protein is CASSSTGTSSYNEQFF.

The V gene is TRBV11-2, the J gene TRBJ2-7, with TRBD2 identical over 9 bases. The J segment lost 0 bases and the V segment lost 5 bases, leaving 2 bases of the junction unmatched. Germline CDR1 and CDR2: SGHAT and FQNNGV. The CDR3 consists of 14 residues. CDR3 coding DNA: TGTGCCAGCAGCCAGGGACTAGCCTCCTACGAGCAGTACTTC. This gives the protein CASSQGLASYEQYF.

The rearrangement joins TRBV18 to TRBJ2-1, with 13 bases fitting TRBD2. CDR1 and CDR2 (germline): KGHSH, LQKENI. The CDR3 totals 15 residues. Unmatched junction bases numbered 2, after V lost 3 bases and J lost 6 bases. The CDR3 reads CASSPGTSGVNEQFF. CDR3 in DNA: TGTGCCAGCTCACCGGGGACTAGCGGGGTCAATGAGCAGTTCTTC.

The chain links TRBV7-8 to TRBJ2-7; the D call may be TRBD1 or TRBD2 (5 bases each). Trimming cost V 1 base and J 4 bases, with 11 bases left between them. The CDR3 is 14 residues long. Looked up from germline, CDR1 is SGHVS and CDR2 is FQNEAQ. CDR3: CASSLGSGAYEQYF. CDR3 coding DNA: TGTGCCAGCAGCTTAGGTTCCGGGGCGTACGAGCAGTACTTC.

V and J are TRBV28 and TRBJ2-2; the D is unclear. Between the trimmed V and J ends, which lost 3 bases and 4 bases, there was a span of 3 bases. Germline V gene data show CDR1 as MDHEN and CDR2 as SYDVKM. The CDR3 is 12 residues long. CDR3 protein: CASSFPTGELFF. Here the CDR3 DNA reads TGTGCCAGCAGTTTCCCCACCGGGGAGCTGTTTTTT.

On this clone itself: Other DNA sequences of this sample code for an identical CDR3. This chain joins TRBV28 and TRBJ1-5; D call uncertain. The germline V gene encodes CDR1 MDHEN and CDR2 SYDVKM. Trimming took off 5 bases at V and 2 bases at J, with 10 bases between the two ends. The CDR3 totals 14 residues. The CDR3, as DNA: TGTGCCAGCAGTCTCTCGGGAGGCAATCAGCCCCAGCATTTT. It specifies CASSLSGGNQPQHF.

This chain links TRBV6-5 with TRBJ1-1; TRBD1 might be the D (5 bases). The CDR3 totals 12 residues. The germline gives CDR1 MNHEY, CDR2 SVGAGI. Trimming took 2 bases from V and 11 from J, leaving 12 bases between them. CDR3 DNA: TGTGCCAGCAGTTACGAGGGGAGGGACGCTTTCTTT. Translating it yields CASSYEGRDAFF.

The chain recombines TRBV28 with TRBJ1-2; D ambiguous. This CDR3 spans 11 amino acids. Trimming removed 5 bases at V and 5 bases at J, with 6 bases between. Germline assignment: CDR1 MDHEN and CDR2 SYDVKM. In DNA form, the CDR3 reads TGTGCCAGCAGTCGAATGTATGGCTACACCTTC. Protein sequence: CASSRMYGYTF.

This chain connects TRBV27 to TRBJ1-1; 7 positions agree with TRBD1. Per the germline V gene, CDR1 is MNHEY and CDR2 is SMNVEV (reference sequence). V shed 3 bases, J shed 5 bases, and the junction held 15 bases outside the gene matches. This CDR3 has 17 amino acids. The CDR3 protein is CASSLRWQGGPKTEAFF. CDR3 in DNA: TGTGCCAGCAGTTTGAGGTGGCAGGGGGGACCGAAGACTGAAGCTTTCTTT.

The chain joins TRBV19 to TRBJ1-1; the D is unclear. CDR1 and CDR2 (germline): LNHDA, SQIVND (reference sequence). The CDR3 runs 17 residues. V lost 10 bases, J lost 5 bases, and 29 bases lay in between. The CDR3 region has the DNA TGTGCCACCCACCGGGCCCGTAGTGGGGTCGGGCTAACTGAAGCTTTCTTT. It translates to CATHRARSGVGLTEAFF.

The chain combines TRBV19 with TRBJ2-7; D gene unclear. Trimming removed 8 bases from V and 1 base from J, with 15 bases in between. The CDR3 sequence is 14 residues long. Germline CDR1 reads LNHDA; CDR2 reads SQIVND (reference sequence). The CDR3 sequence is CASSRSDGSYEQYF. In nucleotides, the CDR3 is TGTGCCAGTTCCCGTTCTGACGGATCCTACGAGCAGTACTTC.

This rearrangement joins TRBV19 to TRBJ1-5; possible D gene TRBD1, 5 bases. The germline V and J ends were trimmed by 7 bases and 9 bases, with 22 bases remaining between them. Looked up from germline, CDR1 is LNHDA and CDR2 is SQIVND (reference sequence). The CDR3 covers 15 residues. In nucleotides, the CDR3 is TGTGCCAGTATGGACAATGAAACCCACAACGTGCCCCAGCATTTT. Residues: CASMDNETHNVPQHF.

This chain links TRBV11-3 with TRBJ2-2, with D uncertain. The CDR3 extends over 15 amino acids. The V gene's germline CDR1 is SGHNT and CDR2 YENEEA. The V and J ends lost 0 bases and 1 base respectively, with 6 bases between them. In DNA form, the CDR3 reads TGTGCCAGCAGCTTAGATCAGCGGAACACCGGGGAGCTGTTTTTT. It specifies CASSLDQRNTGELFF. Combining the CDR3 with reference TRBV11-3 and TRBJ2-2 gives the whole variable domain EAGVVQSPRYKIIEKKQPVAFWCNPISGHNTLYWYLQNLGQGPELLIRYENEEAVDDSQLPKDRFSAERLKGVDSTLKIQPAELGDSAVYLCASSLDQRNTGELFFGEGSRLTVL.